The 14 T cell receptor beta chains below all came from one sample that was sequenced in a study of naive and memory T cell subsets. Findings and caveats of the study: Naive repertoires, especially CD8, held a few larger clonotypes, possibly memory cells re-expressing CD45RA.

Two oligonucleotides, mixed equimolar, formed the beta constant-region primer covering TRBC1 and TRBC2. Nested alpha and beta constant-region primers with the SP2 primer drove four PCR rounds on ligated cDNA. MiXCR, applied by TCRdb to the UMI-ligation and nested PCR reads, yields one record per CDR3 protein. Seen here are 120,000 to 150,000 distinct CDR3 sequences, about 20% observed once, and the top ten hold roughly 0.63%. Their specific antigens are unknown. The sequenced material came from naive CD8+ T cells from blood. The receptor source for this set is a human donor in good health.

This clonotype was detected only a few times. This rearrangement joins TRBV7-8 to TRBJ1-1; D is ambiguous. This CDR3 is 17 amino acids long. V lost 1 base and J lost 0, with 15 bases in between. The germline CDR1 and CDR2 sequences are SGHVS and FQNEAQ. The CDR3 here is CASSLGVVGGLNTEAFF. Written as DNA, the CDR3 is TGTGCCAGCAGCTTAGGGGTGGTGGGAGGGTTGAACACTGAAGCTTTCTTT.

V is TRBV11-3 and J is TRBJ2-1; D might be TRBD1 (5 bases). In germline, CDR1 is SGHNT, CDR2 YENEEA. This CDR3 contains 14 residues. V was pared by 5 bases and J by 11 bases, with 19 bases between. CDR3 nucleotide sequence: TGTGCCAGCAGCCCTCCAGGGTTTTCTGGCAAGCAGTTCTTC. Encoded protein: CASSPPGFSGKQFF.

The rearrangement joins TRBV20-1 to TRBJ2-7; 8 nucleotides align to TRBD1. Germline CDR1 is DFQATT and CDR2 is SNEGSKA (reference sequence). CDR3 size: 13 residues. V was clipped by 6 bases and J by 1 base; unmatched bases: 5. Here the CDR3 reads CSALDRDSYEQYF. The CDR3 DNA follows: TGCAGTGCCTTGGACAGGGATTCCTACGAGCAGTACTTC.

The gene calls are TRBV27 and TRBJ2-5; 11 nucleotides agree with TRBD2. The ends lost 3 bases at V and 2 bases at J; junction bases unmatched: 14. The CDR3 totals 19 residues. CDR1 MNHEY and CDR2 SMNVEV come from the germline V gene (reference sequence). CDR3 in amino acids: CASSLSHGRLAGMQETQYF. In DNA, the CDR3 is TGTGCCAGCAGTTTGTCCCACGGGCGACTAGCGGGAATGCAAGAGACCCAGTACTTC.

This clonotype was seen many times. The V and J genes are TRBV28 and TRBJ2-5; 9 positions match TRBD2. V lost 0 bases to trimming and J lost 5 bases; unmatched junction nucleotides: 7. The germline V gene has CDR1 MDHEN and CDR2 SYDVKM. This CDR3 is 16 amino acids long. CDR3 sequence reads: CASSLWTSGGGETQYF. For the CDR3, the DNA is TGTGCCAGCAGTTTATGGACTAGCGGAGGGGGGGAGACCCAGTACTTC.

This clonotype was seen more than once but under ten times. V is TRBV29-1 and J is TRBJ1-1; unclear D gene. Germline V gives CDR1 SQVTM, CDR2 ANQGSEA. Trimming took off 7 bases at V and 5 bases at J, with 8 bases between the two ends. The CDR3 is 10 residues long. DNA of the CDR3: TGCAGCGCTCGGACGACTGAAGCTTTCTTT. Its protein is CSARTTEAFF. The full variable domain, with the rest looked up from reference TRBV29-1 and TRBJ1-1, is SAVISQKPSRDICQRGTSLTIQCQVDSQVTMMFWYRQQPGQSLTLIATANQGSEATYESGFVIDKFPISRPNLTFSTLTVSNMSPEDSSIYLCSARTTEAFFGQGTRLTVV.

This rearrangement joins TRBV28 to TRBJ2-7; no firm D call. Germline CDR1 is MDHEN and CDR2 is SYDVKM. The CDR3 totals 15 residues. V was shortened by 4 bases and J by 3 bases, with 16 bases between the two germline ends. The CDR3 DNA sequence: TGTGCCAGCAGTTACCCTGGCCTATCTCACTACGAGCAGTACTTC. Protein sequence: CASSYPGLSHYEQYF.

This clonotype was detected only a few times. The V gene is TRBV7-8, the J gene TRBJ2-1, with 13 bases matching TRBD2. Unmatched junction bases numbered 9, after V lost 1 base and J lost 12 bases. The CDR3 consists of 16 residues. CDR1 SGHVS and CDR2 FQNEAQ come from the germline V gene. The CDR3: CASSLVGGTSGKGQFF. The CDR3 bases are TGTGCCAGCAGCTTAGTTGGGGGGACTAGCGGGAAGGGGCAGTTCTTC.

This chain links TRBV7-2 with TRBJ1-2; D is ambiguous. Germline V gene sequence: CDR1 SGHTA, CDR2 FQGNSA. Trimming took off 6 bases at V and 3 bases at J, with 5 bases between the two ends. The CDR3 contains 11 residues. The CDR3 region is CASRADYGYTF. Written as DNA, the CDR3 is TGTGCCAGCAGGGCGGACTATGGCTACACCTTC.

This clonotype was counted at least ten times. The chain couples TRBV7-8 to TRBJ1-1, with a possible D match to TRBD1 (5 bases). The germline gives CDR1 SGHVS, CDR2 FQNEAQ. V was pared by 1 base and J by 3 bases, with 18 bases between. The CDR3 is made up of 17 amino acids. CDR3 coding DNA: TGTGCCAGCAGCTTAGACTTGTTGCGGGACGAGGACACTGAAGCTTTCTTT. Translating gives CASSLDLLRDEDTEAFF.

The CDR3 bases are TGTGCCAGCAGTTCCCCGACTAGCGGGAGGGGTTCAGATACGCAGTATTTT. Translated: CASSSPTSGRGSDTQYF. The gene calls are TRBV27 and TRBJ2-3; 14 bases map to TRBD2. This CDR3 region has 17 residues. The V and J ends lost 4 bases and 4 bases, in that order; junction bases with no gene match: 7. CDR1 is MNHEY and CDR2 is SMNVEV in the germline V gene (reference sequence).

The rearrangement joins TRBV10-3 to TRBJ2-7; 11 bases align to TRBD2. Per germline, CDR1 ENHRY and CDR2 SYGVKD. V trimming: 3 bases; J trimming: 5 bases; junction bases outside the gene matches: 9. The length of the CDR3 is 16 residues. For the CDR3, the DNA is TGTGCCATCAGTGACCCAACTAGCGGGAGTTGGAACGAGCAGTACTTC. Translated: CAISDPTSGSWNEQYF.

This clonotype has ten or more counts. The V and J genes are TRBV28 and TRBJ2-3; the D is unclear. V was clipped by 3 bases and J by 3 bases, with 4 bases between them. Germline assignment: CDR1 MDHEN and CDR2 SYDVKM. This CDR3 has 12 amino acids. CDR3 protein: CASSLETDTQYF. The CDR3 region has the DNA TGTGCCAGCAGTTTGGAGACAGATACGCAGTATTTT.

The gene calls are TRBV4-3 and TRBJ2-5; D is unresolved. The germline V gene encodes CDR1 LGHNA and CDR2 YSLEER. The germline V and J ends were trimmed by 0 bases and 2 bases, with 4 bases remaining between them. This CDR3 is 13 amino acids long. CDR3: CASSQDKQETQYF. CDR3 sequence (DNA): TGCGCCAGCAGCCAAGATAAACAAGAGACCCAGTACTTC.